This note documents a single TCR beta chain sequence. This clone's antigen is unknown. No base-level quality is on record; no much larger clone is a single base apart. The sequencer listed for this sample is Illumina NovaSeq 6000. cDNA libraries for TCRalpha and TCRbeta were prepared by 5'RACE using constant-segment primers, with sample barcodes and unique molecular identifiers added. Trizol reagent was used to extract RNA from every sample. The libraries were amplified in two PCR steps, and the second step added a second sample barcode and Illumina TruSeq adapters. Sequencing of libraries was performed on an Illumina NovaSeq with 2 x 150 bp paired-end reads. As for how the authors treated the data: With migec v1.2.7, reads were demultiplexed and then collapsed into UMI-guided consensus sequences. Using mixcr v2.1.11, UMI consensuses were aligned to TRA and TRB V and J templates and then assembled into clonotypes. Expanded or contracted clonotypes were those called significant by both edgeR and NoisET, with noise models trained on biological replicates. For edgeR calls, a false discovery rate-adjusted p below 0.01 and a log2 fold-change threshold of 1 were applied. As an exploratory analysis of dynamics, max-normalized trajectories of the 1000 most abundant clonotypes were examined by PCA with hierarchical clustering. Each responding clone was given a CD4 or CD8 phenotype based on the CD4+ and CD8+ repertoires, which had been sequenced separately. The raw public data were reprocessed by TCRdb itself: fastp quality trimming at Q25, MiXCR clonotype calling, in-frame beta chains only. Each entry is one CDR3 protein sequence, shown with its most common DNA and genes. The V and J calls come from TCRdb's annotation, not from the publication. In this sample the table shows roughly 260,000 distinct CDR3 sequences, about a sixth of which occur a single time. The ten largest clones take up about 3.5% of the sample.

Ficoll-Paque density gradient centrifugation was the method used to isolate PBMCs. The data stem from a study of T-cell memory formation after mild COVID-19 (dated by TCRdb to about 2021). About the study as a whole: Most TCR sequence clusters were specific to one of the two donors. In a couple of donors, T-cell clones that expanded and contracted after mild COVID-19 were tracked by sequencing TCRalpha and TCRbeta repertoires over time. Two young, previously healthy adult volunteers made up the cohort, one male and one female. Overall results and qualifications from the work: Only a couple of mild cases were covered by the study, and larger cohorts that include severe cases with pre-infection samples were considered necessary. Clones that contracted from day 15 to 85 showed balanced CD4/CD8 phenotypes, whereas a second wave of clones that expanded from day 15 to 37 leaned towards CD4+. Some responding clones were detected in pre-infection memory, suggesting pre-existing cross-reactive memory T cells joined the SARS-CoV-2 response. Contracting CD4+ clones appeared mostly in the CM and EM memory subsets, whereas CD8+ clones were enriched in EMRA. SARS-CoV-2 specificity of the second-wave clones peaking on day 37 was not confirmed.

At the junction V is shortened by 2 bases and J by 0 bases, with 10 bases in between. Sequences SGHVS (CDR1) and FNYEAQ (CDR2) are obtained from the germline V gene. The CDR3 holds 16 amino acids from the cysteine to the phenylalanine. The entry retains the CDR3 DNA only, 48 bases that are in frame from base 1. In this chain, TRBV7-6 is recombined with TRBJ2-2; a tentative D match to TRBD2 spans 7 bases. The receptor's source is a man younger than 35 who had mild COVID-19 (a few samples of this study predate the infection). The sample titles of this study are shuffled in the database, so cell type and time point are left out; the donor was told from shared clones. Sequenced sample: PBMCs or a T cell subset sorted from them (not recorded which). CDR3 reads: CASSLRGRANTGELFF. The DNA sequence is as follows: TGTGCCAGCAGCTTAAGGGGGAGGGCGAACACCGGGGAGCTGTTTTTT.